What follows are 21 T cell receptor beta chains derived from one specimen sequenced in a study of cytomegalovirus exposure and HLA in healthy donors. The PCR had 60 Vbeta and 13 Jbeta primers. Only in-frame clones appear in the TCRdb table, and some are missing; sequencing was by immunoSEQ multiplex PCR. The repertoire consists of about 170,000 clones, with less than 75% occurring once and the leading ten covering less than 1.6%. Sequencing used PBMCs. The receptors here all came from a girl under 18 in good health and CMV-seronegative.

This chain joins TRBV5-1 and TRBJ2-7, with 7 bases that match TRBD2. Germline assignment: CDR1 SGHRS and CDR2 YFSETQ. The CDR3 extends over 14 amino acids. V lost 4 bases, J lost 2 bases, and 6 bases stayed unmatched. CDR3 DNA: TGCGCCAGCAGCGATCACGGGGGGACCTACGAGCAGTACTTC. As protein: CASSDHGGTYEQYF.

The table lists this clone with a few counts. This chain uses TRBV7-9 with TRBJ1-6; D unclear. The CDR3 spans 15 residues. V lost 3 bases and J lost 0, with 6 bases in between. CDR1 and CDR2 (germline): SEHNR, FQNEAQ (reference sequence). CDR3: CASSFGGSYNSPLHF. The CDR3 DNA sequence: TGTGCCAGCAGCTTTGGAGGCTCCTATAATTCACCCCTCCACTTT.

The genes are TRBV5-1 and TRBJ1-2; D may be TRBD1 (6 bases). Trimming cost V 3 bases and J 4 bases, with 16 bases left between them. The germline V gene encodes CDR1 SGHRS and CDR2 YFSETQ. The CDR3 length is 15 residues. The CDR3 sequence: CASSSWGGGAYGYTF. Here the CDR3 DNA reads TGCGCCAGCAGCTCCTGGGGAGGGGGGGCCTATGGCTACACCTTC. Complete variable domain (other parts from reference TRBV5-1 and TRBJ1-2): KAGVTQTPRYLIKTRGQQVTLSCSPISGHRSVSWYQQTPGQGLQFLFEYFSETQRNKGNFPGRFSGRQFSNSRSEMNVSTLELGDSALYLCASSSWGGGAYGYTFGSGTRLTVV.

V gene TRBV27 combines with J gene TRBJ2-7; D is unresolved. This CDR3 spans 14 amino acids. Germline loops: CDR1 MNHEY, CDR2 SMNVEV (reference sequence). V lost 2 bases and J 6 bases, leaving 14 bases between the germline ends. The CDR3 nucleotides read TGTGCCAGCAGTTTAGAGCCGGAGCTTTTCGAGCAGTACTTC. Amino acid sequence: CASSLEPELFEQYF.

The CDR3 protein is CASIINPRGYGYTF. In DNA, the CDR3 is TGTGCCAGCATTATAAACCCCCGGGGCTATGGCTACACCTTC. The chain combines TRBV5-4 with TRBJ1-2; D remains ambiguous. CDR1 is SGHNT, CDR2 YYREEE, per germline (reference sequence). The CDR3 length is 14 residues. Trimming cost V 6 bases and J 4 bases, with 16 bases left between them.

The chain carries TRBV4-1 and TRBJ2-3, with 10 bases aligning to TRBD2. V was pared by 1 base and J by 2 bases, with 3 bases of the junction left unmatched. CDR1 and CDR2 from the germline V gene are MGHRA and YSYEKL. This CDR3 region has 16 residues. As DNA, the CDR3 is TGCGCCAGCAGCCAAGTAGCGGGGGGTACCACAGATACGCAGTATTTT. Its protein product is CASSQVAGGTTDTQYF.

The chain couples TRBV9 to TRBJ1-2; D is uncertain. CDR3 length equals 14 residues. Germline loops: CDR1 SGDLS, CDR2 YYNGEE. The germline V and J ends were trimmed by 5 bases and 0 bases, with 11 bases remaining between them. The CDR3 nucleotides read TGTGCCAGCAGTCCGAGCACTTCTAACTATGGCTACACCTTC. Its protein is CASSPSTSNYGYTF.

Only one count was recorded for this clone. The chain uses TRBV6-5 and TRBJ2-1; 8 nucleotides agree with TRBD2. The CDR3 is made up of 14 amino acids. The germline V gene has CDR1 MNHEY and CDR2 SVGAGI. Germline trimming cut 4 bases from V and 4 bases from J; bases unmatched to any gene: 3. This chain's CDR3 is CASSFGGGYNEQFF. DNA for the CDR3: TGTGCCAGCAGTTTCGGGGGGGGGTACAATGAGCAGTTCTTC.

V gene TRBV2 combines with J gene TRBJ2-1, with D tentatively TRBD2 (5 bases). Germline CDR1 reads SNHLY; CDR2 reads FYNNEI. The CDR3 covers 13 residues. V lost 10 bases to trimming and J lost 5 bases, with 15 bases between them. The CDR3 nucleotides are TGTGCCACCCTACGGGGAGCCAACAATGAGCAGTTCTTC. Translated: CATLRGANNEQFF.

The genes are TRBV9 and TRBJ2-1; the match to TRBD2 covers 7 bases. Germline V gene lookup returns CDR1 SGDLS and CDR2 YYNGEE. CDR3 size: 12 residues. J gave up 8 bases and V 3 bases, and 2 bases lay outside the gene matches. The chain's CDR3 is CASSATSHEQFF. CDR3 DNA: TGTGCCAGCAGCGCGACTAGCCATGAGCAGTTCTTC.

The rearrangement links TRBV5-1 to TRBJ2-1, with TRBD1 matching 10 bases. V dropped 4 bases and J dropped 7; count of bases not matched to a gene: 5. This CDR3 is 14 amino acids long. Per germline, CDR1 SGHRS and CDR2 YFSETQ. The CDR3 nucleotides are TGCGCCAGCAGCCGGGACAGGGGAGTTAATGAGCAGTTCTTC. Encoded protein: CASSRDRGVNEQFF.

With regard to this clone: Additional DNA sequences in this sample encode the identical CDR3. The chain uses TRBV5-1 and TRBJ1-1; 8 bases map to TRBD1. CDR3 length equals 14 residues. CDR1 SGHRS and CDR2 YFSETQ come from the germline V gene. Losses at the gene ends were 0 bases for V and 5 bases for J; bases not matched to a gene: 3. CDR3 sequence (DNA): TGCGCCAGCAGCTTGGGACAGGGGTGGACTGAAGCTTTCTTT. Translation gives CASSLGQGWTEAFF.

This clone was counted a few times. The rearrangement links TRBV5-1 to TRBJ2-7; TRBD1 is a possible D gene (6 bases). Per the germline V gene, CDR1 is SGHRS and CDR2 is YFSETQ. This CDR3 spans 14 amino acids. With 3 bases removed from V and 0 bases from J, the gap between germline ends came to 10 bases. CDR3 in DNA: TGCGCCAGCAGCTCCCGGGACACCTCCTACGAGCAGTACTTC. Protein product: CASSSRDTSYEQYF.

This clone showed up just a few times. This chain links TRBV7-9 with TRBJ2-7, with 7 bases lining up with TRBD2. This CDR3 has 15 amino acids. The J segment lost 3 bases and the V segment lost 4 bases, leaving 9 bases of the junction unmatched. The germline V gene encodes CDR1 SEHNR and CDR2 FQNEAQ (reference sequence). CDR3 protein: CASSSTWTRGYEQYF. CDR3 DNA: TGTGCCAGCAGCTCGACCTGGACTAGGGGCTACGAGCAGTACTTC.

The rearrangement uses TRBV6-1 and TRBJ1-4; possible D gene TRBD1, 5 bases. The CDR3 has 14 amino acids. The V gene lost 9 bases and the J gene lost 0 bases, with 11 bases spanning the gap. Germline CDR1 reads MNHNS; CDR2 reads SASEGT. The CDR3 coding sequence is TGTGCCAGTTCAGACAGTGCAACTAATGAAAAACTGTTTTTT. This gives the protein CASSDSATNEKLFF.

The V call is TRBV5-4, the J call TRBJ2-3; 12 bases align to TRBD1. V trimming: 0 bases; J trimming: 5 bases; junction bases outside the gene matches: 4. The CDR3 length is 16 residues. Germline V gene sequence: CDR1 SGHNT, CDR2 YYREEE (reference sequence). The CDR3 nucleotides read TGTGCCAGCAGCTTGGGGGACAGGGGGCTTGAAGATACGCAGTATTTT. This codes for CASSLGDRGLEDTQYF.

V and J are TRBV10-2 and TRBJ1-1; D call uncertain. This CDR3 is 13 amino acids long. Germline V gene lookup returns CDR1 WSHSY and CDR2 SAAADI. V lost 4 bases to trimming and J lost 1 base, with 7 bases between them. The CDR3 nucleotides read TGCGCCAGCAGTGGGGCTACGAACACTGAAGCTTTCTTT. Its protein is CASSGATNTEAFF.

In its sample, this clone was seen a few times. DNA for the CDR3: TGTGCCTGGAGCTTGTATGTGATGGCGGGACGAGCCACCGGGGAGCTGTTTTTT. It is translated as CAWSLYVMAGRATGELFF. The V gene is TRBV30, the J gene TRBJ2-2, with D tentatively TRBD2 (6 bases). The CDR3 extends over 18 amino acids. The germline gives CDR1 GTSNPN, CDR2 SVGIG (reference sequence). V lost 3 bases and J lost 4, with 24 bases in between.

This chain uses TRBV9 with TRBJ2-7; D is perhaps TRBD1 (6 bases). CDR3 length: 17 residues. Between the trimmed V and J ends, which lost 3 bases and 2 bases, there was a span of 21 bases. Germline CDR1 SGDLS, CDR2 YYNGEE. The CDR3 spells CASSAAPGTSRTYEQYF. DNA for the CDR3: TGTGCCAGCAGCGCCGCTCCAGGGACAAGTCGTACCTACGAGCAGTACTTC.

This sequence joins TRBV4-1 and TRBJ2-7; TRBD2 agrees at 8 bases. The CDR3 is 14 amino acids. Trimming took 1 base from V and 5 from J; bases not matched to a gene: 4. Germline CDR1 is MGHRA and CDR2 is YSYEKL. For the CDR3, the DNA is TGCGCCAGCAGCCAAGTCCCCGGGGGGGACGAGCAGTACTTC. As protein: CASSQVPGGDEQYF.

CDR3 region: CASRLNNQPQHF. In DNA, the CDR3 is TGTGCCAGCAGGCTAAATAATCAGCCCCAGCATTTT. The J gene is TRBJ1-5, the V gene TRBV6-1; the D is unclear. The CDR3 is made up of 12 amino acids. Germline CDR1 MNHNS, CDR2 SASEGT. V was trimmed by 6 bases and J by 4 bases, leaving 7 bases between them.